Listed below are T cell receptor beta chains from one sample, sequenced in a study of shared clonotypes between healthy human individuals. The repertoire was sequenced with immunoSEQ multiplex PCR; TCRdb's copy has only in-frame clones and lacks some. The top ten hold 0.36% of the sample, which has roughly 1.4 million clones, approximately 98.5% seen once. Sequences were obtained from naive CD4+ T cells sorted from blood. All receptors derive from a man aged 25 to 40 in good health. The CDR3 runs from the conserved cysteine through the conserved F or W. D genes are given only for firm matches. Rows may omit the clone size; those that give it use once, few, many or a size class.

v_call,j_call,clone_size,d_call,cdr3_nt,cdr3_aa
TRBV9,TRBJ2-2,NA,NA,TGTGCCAGCAGGCCCGCCCCGGGGTCCGGGGAGCTGTTTTTT,CASRPAPGSGELFF
TRBV11-2,TRBJ1-5,once,NA,TGTGCCAGCAGCTTAGATCGACTAGGACCAAGGAGCAATCAGCCCCAGCATTTT,CASSLDRLGPRSNQPQHF
TRBV5-5,TRBJ1-1,NA,TRBD1,TGTGCCAGCAGCAGTGACGGGACAGGGAACACTGAAGCTTTCTTT,CASSSDGTGNTEAFF
TRBV7-2,TRBJ1-1,NA,NA,TGTGCCAGCAGCTTGGACAGACACACTGAAGCTTTCTTT,CASSLDRHTEAFF
TRBV25-1,TRBJ1-2,NA,NA,TGTGCCAGCAGGACGGACGGAGCTAACTATGGCTACACCTTC,CASRTDGANYGYTF
TRBV18,TRBJ2-4,NA,TRBD1,TGTGCCAGCTCACCTCGGACAGGGACCAAAAACATTCAGTACTTC,CASSPRTGTKNIQYF
TRBV18,TRBJ1-1,NA,TRBD1,TGTGCCAGCTCACGGACGGGGACAGGCCCTGAAGCTTTCTTT,CASSRTGTGPEAFF
TRBV7-2,TRBJ1-5,NA,NA,TGTGCCAGCAGCTTAGAAAGCCAGTACAATCAGCCCCAGCATTTT,CASSLESQYNQPQHF
TRBV11-2,TRBJ2-7,NA,NA,TGTGCCAGCAGCTCACTCAGCGGCTCCTACGAGCAGTACTTC,CASSSLSGSYEQYF
TRBV18,TRBJ1-1,NA,NA,TGTGCCAGCTCCCCCACGAGCACAGCAGATATGAACACTGAAGCTTTCTTT,CASSPTSTADMNTEAFF
TRBV2,TRBJ2-7,once,NA,TGTGCCAGCAGTGCGTCGTCAGGGGCCTACGAGCAGTACTTC,CASSASSGAYEQYF
TRBV5-8,TRBJ2-3,NA,TRBD2,TGTGCCAGCAGCTGGGGACTAGCGGAGTTCAATACGCAGTATTTT,CASSWGLAEFNTQYF
TRBV7-2,TRBJ2-7,NA,NA,TGTGCCAGCAGCTCGACGGGCTACGAGCAGTACTTC,CASSSTGYEQYF
TRBV7-6,TRBJ2-7,NA,TRBD2,TGTGCCAGCAGCCGGGCAGCGGGAGAGCCCTACGAGCAGTACTTC,CASSRAAGEPYEQYF
TRBV30,TRBJ1-5,NA,TRBD1,TGTGCCTGGAGTGTACTACAGGGGGGTCAGCCCCAGCATTTT,CAWSVLQGGQPQHF
TRBV27,TRBJ2-3,NA,TRBD2,TGTGCCAGCAGTCCCCGACTAGCGGGAGTGACGCAGTATTTT,CASSPRLAGVTQYF
TRBV2,TRBJ2-1,NA,NA,TGTGCCGCCGCCGGGAGTTCGTACAATGAGCAGTTCTTC,CAAAGSSYNEQFF
TRBV28,TRBJ2-1,NA,TRBD2,TGTGCCAGCAGTTTCAGCGGGAGAAATGAGCAGTTCTTC,CASSFSGRNEQFF
TRBV9,TRBJ2-3,NA,TRBD1,TGTGCCAGCAGCGAGTCAGGGGGAAGGAATACGCAGTATTTT,CASSESGGRNTQYF
TRBV9,TRBJ2-3,NA,TRBD2,TGTGCCAGCAGCTCCCGGACTAGCGGCGATCCCACAGATACGCAGTATTTT,CASSSRTSGDPTDTQYF
TRBV6-5,TRBJ2-7,once,TRBD1,TGTGCCAGCAGGGTCGGACAGGGGGTTTACGAGCAGTACTTC,CASRVGQGVYEQYF
TRBV11-2,TRBJ2-2,NA,NA,TGTGCCAGCAGCTTAGTGTCTTCGAACACCGGGGAGCTGTTTTTT,CASSLVSSNTGELFF
TRBV11-2,TRBJ1-1,NA,NA,TGTGCCAGCAGCTTAGGCAGGGAGTTGAACACTGAAGCTTTCTTT,CASSLGRELNTEAFF
TRBV30,TRBJ1-5,few,NA,TGTGCCTGGAGTGGACAGAGCAATCAGCCCCAGCATTTT,CAWSGQSNQPQHF
TRBV5-1,TRBJ2-1,NA,TRBD2,TGCGCCAGCAGCCGGGGGGACTTTGGCTACAATGAGCAGTTCTTC,CASSRGDFGYNEQFF
TRBV9,TRBJ1-1,NA,NA,TGTGCCAGCAGCGAAAGACCCAACACTGAAGCTTTCTTT,CASSERPNTEAFF
TRBV2,TRBJ1-2,NA,NA,TGTGCCTCCGGAGGTAACTATGGCTACACCTTC,CASGGNYGYTF
TRBV14,TRBJ2-7,NA,NA,TGTGCCAGCAGCCTCAGCTACGAGCAGTACTTC,CASSLSYEQYF
TRBV11-1,TRBJ1-4,NA,NA,TGTGCCAGCAGCCTAGCAGGGTTTAGTGAAAAACTGTTTTTT,CASSLAGFSEKLFF
TRBV25-1,TRBJ2-5,NA,TRBD2,TGTGCCAGCAGGCGGGGGAGTCGTGAAGAGACCCAGTACTTC,CASRRGSREETQYF
TRBV5-4,TRBJ2-3,NA,TRBD2,TGTGCCAGCAGCTTGGCCCGACTAGCCAGCACAGATACGCAGTATTTT,CASSLARLASTDTQYF
TRBV6-6,TRBJ2-3,NA,NA,TGTGCCAGCAGTCCCCTCGGAAACCCCACAGATACGCAGTATTTT,CASSPLGNPTDTQYF